This T cell receptor (beta chain) was captured by sequencing in a study of neurological immune-mediated disorders. The study's findings and limits: None of the CDR3 amino acid sequences found in expanded clones was shared across subjects. This suggests that the TCR-beta repertoires were private in all groups.

This clonotype has ten or more counts. What it binds is unknown. cDNA synthesis was performed by 5'RACE with 10-nucleotide random UMIs. One entry per CDR3 protein, called by TCRdb with MiXCR from the 5' RACE reads. Of some 28,000 distinct CDR3 sequences listed, approximately 22% are singletons. The CDR3 is made up of 13 amino acids. The germline V gene encodes CDR1 SQVTM and CDR2 ANQGSEA. The V gene lost 3 bases and the J gene lost 6 bases, with 12 bases spanning the gap. This clonotype was sampled from a man aged 45-65 years with HTLV-1-associated myelopathy (HAM/TSP). This sequence joins TRBV29-1 and TRBJ2-1; TRBD1 or TRBD2 may be the D gene (5 bases each). The sequencing input was CD4+ T cells from blood. The CDR3 nucleotides are TGCAGCGTTGAGTCGGGGCCCCTCAATGAGCAGTTCTTC. Its translation is CSVESGPLNEQFF.